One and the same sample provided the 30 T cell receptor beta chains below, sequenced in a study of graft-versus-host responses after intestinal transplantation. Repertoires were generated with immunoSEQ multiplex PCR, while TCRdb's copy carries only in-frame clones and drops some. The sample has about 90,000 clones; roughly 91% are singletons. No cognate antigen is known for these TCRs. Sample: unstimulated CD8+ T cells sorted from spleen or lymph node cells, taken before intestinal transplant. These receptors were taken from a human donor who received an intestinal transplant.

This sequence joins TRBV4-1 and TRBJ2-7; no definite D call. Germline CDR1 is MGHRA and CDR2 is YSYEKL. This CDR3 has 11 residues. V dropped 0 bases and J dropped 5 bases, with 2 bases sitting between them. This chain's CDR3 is CASSQDNEQYF. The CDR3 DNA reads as TGCGCCAGCAGCCAAGACAACGAGCAGTACTTC.

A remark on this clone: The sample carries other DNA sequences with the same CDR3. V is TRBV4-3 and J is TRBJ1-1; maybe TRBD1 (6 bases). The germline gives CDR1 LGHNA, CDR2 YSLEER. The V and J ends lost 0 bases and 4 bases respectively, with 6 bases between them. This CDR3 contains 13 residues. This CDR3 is CASSQDRGTEAFF. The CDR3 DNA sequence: TGCGCCAGCAGCCAAGACAGGGGCACTGAAGCTTTCTTT.

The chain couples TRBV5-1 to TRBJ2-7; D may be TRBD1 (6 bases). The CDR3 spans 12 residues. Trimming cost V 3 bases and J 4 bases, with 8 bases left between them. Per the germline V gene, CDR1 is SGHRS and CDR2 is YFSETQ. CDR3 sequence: CASSSQGYEQYF. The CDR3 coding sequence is TGCGCCAGCAGCTCACAGGGATACGAGCAGTACTTC. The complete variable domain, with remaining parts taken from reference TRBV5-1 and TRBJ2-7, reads KAGVTQTPRYLIKTRGQQVTLSCSPISGHRSVSWYQQTPGQGLQFLFEYFSETQRNKGNFPGRFSGRQFSNSRSEMNVSTLELGDSALYLCASSSQGYEQYFGPGTRLTVT.

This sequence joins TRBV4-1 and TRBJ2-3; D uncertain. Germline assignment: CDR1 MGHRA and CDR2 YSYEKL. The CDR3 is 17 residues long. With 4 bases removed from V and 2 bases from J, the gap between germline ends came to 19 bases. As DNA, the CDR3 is TGCGCCAGCAGCCGCTCCCCCCTGAGATACCTCACAGATACGCAGTATTTT. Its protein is CASSRSPLRYLTDTQYF.

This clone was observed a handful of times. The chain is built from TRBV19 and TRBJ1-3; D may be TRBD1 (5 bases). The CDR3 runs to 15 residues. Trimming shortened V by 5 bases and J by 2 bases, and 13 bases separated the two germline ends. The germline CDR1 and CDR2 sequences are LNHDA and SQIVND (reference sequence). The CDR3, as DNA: TGTGCCAGTAGTTCAGGACATTCAGCTGGAAACACCATATATTTT. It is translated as CASSSGHSAGNTIYF.

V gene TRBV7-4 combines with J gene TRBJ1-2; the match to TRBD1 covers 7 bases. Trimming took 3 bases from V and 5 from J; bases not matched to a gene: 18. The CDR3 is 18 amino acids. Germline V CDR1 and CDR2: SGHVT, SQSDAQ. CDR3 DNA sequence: TGTGCCAGCAGCTTTTCCCGGGACAGCAGAGGATTGGCGTATGGCTACACCTTC. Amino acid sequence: CASSFSRDSRGLAYGYTF.

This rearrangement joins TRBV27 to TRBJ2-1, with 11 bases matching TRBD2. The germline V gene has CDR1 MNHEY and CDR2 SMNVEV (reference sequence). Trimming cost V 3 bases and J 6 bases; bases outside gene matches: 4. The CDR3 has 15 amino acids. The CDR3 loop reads CASSFSSGGANEQFF. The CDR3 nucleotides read TGTGCCAGCAGTTTCAGTAGCGGGGGGGCCAATGAGCAGTTCTTC.

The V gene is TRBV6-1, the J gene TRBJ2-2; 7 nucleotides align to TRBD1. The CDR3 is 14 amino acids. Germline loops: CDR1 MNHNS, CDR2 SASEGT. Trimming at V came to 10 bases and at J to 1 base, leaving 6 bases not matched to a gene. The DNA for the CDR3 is TGTGCCATCCTTAGGGGGCGGAACACCGGGGAGCTGTTTTTT. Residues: CAILRGRNTGELFF.

CDR3 sequence: CASSPRDRGYYGYTF. The CDR3 bases are TGTGCCAGCAGTCCCCGGGACAGGGGGTACTATGGCTACACCTTC. The chain links TRBV28 to TRBJ1-2; the match to TRBD1 covers 11 bases. The germline CDR1 and CDR2 sequences are MDHEN and SYDVKM. V was pared by 5 bases and J by 3 bases, with 5 bases of the junction left unmatched. This CDR3 spans 15 amino acids.

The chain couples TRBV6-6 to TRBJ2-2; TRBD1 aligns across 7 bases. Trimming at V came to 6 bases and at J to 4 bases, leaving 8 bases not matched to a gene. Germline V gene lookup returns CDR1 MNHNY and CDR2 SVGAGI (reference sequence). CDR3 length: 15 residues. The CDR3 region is CASSTDRDSTGELFF. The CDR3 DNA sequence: TGTGCCAGCAGCACTGACAGGGACAGCACCGGGGAGCTGTTTTTT.

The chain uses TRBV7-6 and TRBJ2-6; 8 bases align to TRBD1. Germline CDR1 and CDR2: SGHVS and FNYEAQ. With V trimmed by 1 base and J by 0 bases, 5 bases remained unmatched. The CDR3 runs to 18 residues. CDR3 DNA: TGTGCCAGCAGCTTAGAGCAGGGGGCTTTCTCTGGGGCCAACGTCCTGACTTTC. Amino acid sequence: CASSLEQGAFSGANVLTF. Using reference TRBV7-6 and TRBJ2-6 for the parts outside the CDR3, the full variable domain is GAGVSQSPRYKVTKRGQDVALRCDPISGHVSLYWYRQALGQGPEFLTYFNYEAQQDKSGLPNDRFSAERPEGSISTLTIQRTEQRDSAMYRCASSLEQGAFSGANVLTFGAGSRLTVL.

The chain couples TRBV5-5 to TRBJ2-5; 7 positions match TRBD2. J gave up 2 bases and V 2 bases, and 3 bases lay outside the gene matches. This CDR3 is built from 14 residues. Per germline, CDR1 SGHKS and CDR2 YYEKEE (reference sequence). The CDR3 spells CASSFGSGQETQYF. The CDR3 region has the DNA TGTGCCAGCAGCTTTGGTAGCGGGCAAGAGACCCAGTACTTC.

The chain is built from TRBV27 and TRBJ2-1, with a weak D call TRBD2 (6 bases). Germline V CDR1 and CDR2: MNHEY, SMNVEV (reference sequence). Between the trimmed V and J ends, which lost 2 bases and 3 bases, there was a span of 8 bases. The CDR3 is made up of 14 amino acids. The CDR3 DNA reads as TGTGCCAGCAGTTTAGGCGGGAACTACAATGAGCAGTTCTTC. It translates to CASSLGGNYNEQFF.

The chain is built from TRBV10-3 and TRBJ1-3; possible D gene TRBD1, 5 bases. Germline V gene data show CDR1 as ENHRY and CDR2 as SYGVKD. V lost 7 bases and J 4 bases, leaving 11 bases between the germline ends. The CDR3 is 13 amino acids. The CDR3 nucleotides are TGTGCCATCATGGGGACTGGCGGAAACACCATATATTTT. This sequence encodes CAIMGTGGNTIYF.

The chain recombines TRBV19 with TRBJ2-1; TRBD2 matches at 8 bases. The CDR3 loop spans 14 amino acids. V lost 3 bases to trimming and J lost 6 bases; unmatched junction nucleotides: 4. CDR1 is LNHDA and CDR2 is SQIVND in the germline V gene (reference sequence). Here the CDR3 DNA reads TGTGCCAGTAGTATGAACGGGGGGGCCAATGAGCAGTTCTTC. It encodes CASSMNGGANEQFF.

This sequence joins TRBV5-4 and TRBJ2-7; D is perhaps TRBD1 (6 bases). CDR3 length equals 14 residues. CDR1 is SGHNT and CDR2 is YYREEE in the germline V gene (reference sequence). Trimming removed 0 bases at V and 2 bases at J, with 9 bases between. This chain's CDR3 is CASSLGDTPYEQYF. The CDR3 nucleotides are TGTGCCAGCAGCTTGGGGGACACCCCCTACGAGCAGTACTTC.

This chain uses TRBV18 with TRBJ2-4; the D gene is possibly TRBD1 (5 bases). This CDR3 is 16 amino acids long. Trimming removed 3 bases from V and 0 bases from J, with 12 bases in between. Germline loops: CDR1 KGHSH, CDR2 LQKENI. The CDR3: CASSPGRALAKNIQYF. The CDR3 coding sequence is TGTGCCAGCTCACCGGGCAGGGCCCTAGCCAAAAACATTCAGTACTTC.

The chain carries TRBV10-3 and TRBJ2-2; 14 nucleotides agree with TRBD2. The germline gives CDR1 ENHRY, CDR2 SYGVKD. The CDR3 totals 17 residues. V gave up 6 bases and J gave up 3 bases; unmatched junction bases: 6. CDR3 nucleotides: TGTGCCATCAGAGGACTAGCGGGAGGAGTGGACACCGGGGAGCTGTTTTTT. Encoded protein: CAIRGLAGGVDTGELFF.

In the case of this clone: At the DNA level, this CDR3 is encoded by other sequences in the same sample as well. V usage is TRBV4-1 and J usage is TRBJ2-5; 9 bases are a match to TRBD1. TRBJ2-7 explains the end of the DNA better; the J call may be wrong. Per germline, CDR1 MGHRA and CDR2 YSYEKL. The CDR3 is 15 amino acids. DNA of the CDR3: TGCGCCAGCAGCCAAGTACAGGGGGCGACCTACGAGCAGTACTTC. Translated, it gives CASSQVQGATYEQYF.

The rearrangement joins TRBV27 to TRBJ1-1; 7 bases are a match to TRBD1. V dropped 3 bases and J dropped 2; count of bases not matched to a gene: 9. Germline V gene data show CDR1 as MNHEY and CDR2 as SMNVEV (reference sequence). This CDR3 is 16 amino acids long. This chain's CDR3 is CASSLRSTGINTEAFF. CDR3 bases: TGTGCCAGCAGTTTGAGGTCGACAGGGATAAACACTGAAGCTTTCTTT.

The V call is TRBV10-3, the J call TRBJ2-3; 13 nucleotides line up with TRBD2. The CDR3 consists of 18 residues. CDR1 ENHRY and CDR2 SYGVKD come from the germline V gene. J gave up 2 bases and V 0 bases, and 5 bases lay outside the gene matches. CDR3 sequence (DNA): TGTGCCATCAGTGAGTCCCTACTAGCGGGGGGGATCACAGATACGCAGTATTTT. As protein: CAISESLLAGGITDTQYF.

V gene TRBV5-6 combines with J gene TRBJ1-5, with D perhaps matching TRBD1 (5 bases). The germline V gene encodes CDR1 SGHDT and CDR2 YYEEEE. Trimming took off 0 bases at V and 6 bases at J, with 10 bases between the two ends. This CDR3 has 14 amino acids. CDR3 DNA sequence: TGTGCCAGCAGCTTGGGGGGGGGTGGTCAGCCCCAGCATTTT. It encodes CASSLGGGGQPQHF.

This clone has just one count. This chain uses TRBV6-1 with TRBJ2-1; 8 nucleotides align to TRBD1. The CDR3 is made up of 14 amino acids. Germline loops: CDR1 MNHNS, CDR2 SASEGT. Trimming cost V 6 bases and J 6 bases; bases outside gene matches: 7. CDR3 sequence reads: CASRWGQDSNEQFF. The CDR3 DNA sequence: TGTGCCAGCAGATGGGGACAGGACTCCAATGAGCAGTTCTTC.

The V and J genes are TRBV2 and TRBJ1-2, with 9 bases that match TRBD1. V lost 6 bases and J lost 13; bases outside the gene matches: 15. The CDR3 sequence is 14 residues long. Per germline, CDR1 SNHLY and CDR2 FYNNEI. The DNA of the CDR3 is TGTGCCAGCAGGGCCCCCCCCCGGGACAGGGCCTCCACCTTC. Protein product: CASRAPPRDRASTF.

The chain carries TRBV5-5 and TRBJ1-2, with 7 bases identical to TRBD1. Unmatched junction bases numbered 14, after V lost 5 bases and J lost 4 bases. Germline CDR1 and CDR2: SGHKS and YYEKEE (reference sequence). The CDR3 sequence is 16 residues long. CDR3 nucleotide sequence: TGTGCCAGCAGTTATCGACAGGGAGAAATTATCTATGGCTACACCTTC. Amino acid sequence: CASSYRQGEIIYGYTF.

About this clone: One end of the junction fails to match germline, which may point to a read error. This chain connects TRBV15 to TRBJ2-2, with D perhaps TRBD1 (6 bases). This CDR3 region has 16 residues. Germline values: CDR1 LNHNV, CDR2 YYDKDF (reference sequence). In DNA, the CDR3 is TGTGCCACCAGCGGAGATTTACAGGGAAACACCGGGGAGCTGTTTTTT. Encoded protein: CATSGDLQGNTGELFF.

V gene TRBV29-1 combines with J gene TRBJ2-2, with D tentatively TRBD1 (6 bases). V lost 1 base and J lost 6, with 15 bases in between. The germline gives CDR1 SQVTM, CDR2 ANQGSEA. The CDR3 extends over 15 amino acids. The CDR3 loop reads CSVEASIGGAGELFF. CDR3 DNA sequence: TGCAGCGTTGAAGCCTCCATTGGGGGCGCCGGGGAGCTGTTTTTT.

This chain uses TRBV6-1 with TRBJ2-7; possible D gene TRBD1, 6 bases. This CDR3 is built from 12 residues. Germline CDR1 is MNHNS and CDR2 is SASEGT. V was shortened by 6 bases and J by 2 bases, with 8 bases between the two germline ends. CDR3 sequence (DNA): TGTGCCAGCAGCGGACAGACCTACGAGCAGTACTTC. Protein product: CASSGQTYEQYF.

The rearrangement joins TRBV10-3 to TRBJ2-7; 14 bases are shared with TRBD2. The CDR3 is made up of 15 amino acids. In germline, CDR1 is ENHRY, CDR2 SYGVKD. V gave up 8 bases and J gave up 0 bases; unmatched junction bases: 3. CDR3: CAIGLAGGFSYEQYF. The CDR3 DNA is TGTGCCATCGGACTAGCGGGAGGCTTCTCCTACGAGCAGTACTTC.

CDR3 nucleotides: TGCGCCAGCAGCCAAGGGACAGGGGGGACCTACGAGCAGTACTTC. Its protein is CASSQGTGGTYEQYF. V is TRBV4-3 and J is TRBJ2-7, with 10 bases matching TRBD1. J gave up 2 bases and V 1 base, and 2 bases lay outside the gene matches. CDR3 length equals 15 residues. CDR1 LGHNA and CDR2 YSLEER come from the germline V gene.